The clone carrying this T cell receptor (beta chain) was detected a few times. Antigen unknown. Regarding time point: persistent/refractory GD, antithyroid drugs over 5 years with positive TRAb. Isolated PBMC RNA provided the starting material for the TCR library. It was an endocrinology department in Xi'an, China, that provided the patients. Arm-PCR of CDR3 regions and iRepertoire HTBI primers were used to build TCR beta libraries. Each CDR3 protein gets one entry after TCRdb re-called the multiplex PCR reads with MiXCR. This sample carries approximately 290,000 distinct CDR3 sequences, around 21% of them seen once, and the ten largest clones take roughly three fifths. The length of the CDR3 is 16 residues. CDR1 is SGHTA, CDR2 FQGTGA, per germline. The ends were cut back, 2 bases at V and 1 base at J, with 12 bases in the middle. The data were obtained in a study of regulatory T cells in long-lasting Graves disease.

Study-wide findings and caveats: Persistent disease samples used TRBV28, TRBJ1-2 and TRBJ2-5 preferentially.

Specimen: peripheral blood mononuclear cells (PBMCs), collected when the disease was refractory, from a patient treated with antithyroid drugs. The V and J genes are TRBV7-3 and TRBJ1-5; D might be TRBD1 (5 bases). The clonotype originates from a female donor with Graves disease. CDR3 residues: CASSLGAGMSNQPQHF. CDR3 in DNA: TGTGCCAGCAGCTTAGGGGCAGGGATGAGCAATCAGCCCCAGCATTTT. The full variable domain, completed using reference TRBV7-3 and TRBJ1-5, is GAGVSQTPSNKVTEKGKYVELRCDPISGHTALYWYRQSLGQGPEFLIYFQGTGAADDSGLPNDRFFAVRPEGSVSTLKIQRTERGDSAVYLCASSLGAGMSNQPQHFGDGTRLSIL.